This T cell receptor beta chain was identified in a study of T cell repertoires in cytomegalovirus infection. This clonotype was seen ten or more times. Its antigen is unknown. From germline, CDR1 is SEHNR and CDR2 FQNEAQ (reference sequence). CDR3 length: 14 residues. V lost 5 bases and J lost 3; bases outside the gene matches: 4. The study, taken as a whole, reports: Dominating the ex vivo response were HLA-C-restricted CMV-specific TCR beta clonotypes.

TCRdb itself ran the reads through MiXCR, one entry per CDR3 protein. This sample has 630,000 or so distinct CDR3 sequences, with less than 25% found just once. This receptor was obtained from a human donor in good health (CMV status not recorded). Some clones in this sample may be carry-over from other donors' samples. The genes are TRBV7-9 and TRBJ2-7; 10 bases are shared with TRBD1. Material: CD8+ T cells from PBMCs. This CDR3 is CASSDRDRGYEQYF. For the CDR3, the DNA is TGTGCCAGCAGCGACCGGGACAGGGGCTACGAGCAGTACTTC.